This TCR beta chain was sequenced during a study of T-cell memory formation after mild COVID-19. Study findings and constraints: In pre-infection memory, a portion of responding clones appeared, which suggested that cross-reactive memory joined. Clones shrinking between day 15 and 85 showed a balanced CD4/CD8 split, and those that grew later tilted toward CD4+.

UMIs and sample barcodes were carried by the TCR alpha and TCR beta cDNA libraries that 5'RACE produced using constant-segment primers. TCRdb ran MiXCR on the 5' RACE reads and lists one entry per CDR3 protein. The sample lists about 200,000 distinct CDR3 sequences, approximately 16% occurring once. CDR1 and CDR2 (germline): MNHEY, SVGEGT. The CDR3 totals 15 residues. V gave up 2 bases and J gave up 1 base, with 8 bases separating them. Points on this clonotype: Its antigen is still unknown.

The material sequenced was PBMCs or a T cell subset sorted from them (not recorded which). This rearrangement joins TRBV6-2 or TRBV6-3 to TRBJ2-2, with D unresolved. This TCR was recovered from an adult woman who had mild COVID-19 (a few samples of this study predate the infection). Cell type and time point are not known. The CDR3 DNA sequence: TGTGCCAGCAGTTACAGGACGCAGAACACCGGGGAGCTGTTTTTT. It codes for CASSYRTQNTGELFF.